These 24 T cell receptor beta chains share one sample of origin, sequenced in a study of cytomegalovirus exposure and HLA in healthy donors. Use of 60 Vbeta and 13 Jbeta primers characterized the PCR. The assay was immunoSEQ multiplex PCR, and TCRdb's table has in-frame clones only and misses some. The table shows about 100,000 clones, with 76% occurring only once. Specimen: PBMCs. These receptor sequences come from a young woman in good health and CMV-seropositive.

The chain links TRBV28 to TRBJ1-5; tentative D call: TRBD1 (6 bases). Trimming pared 5 bases from V and 0 bases from J, leaving 11 bases between. The germline CDR1 and CDR2 sequences are MDHEN and SYDVKM. The CDR3 consists of 15 residues. The chain's CDR3 is CASSRTAYSNQPQHF. The CDR3 DNA is TGTGCCAGCAGTAGGACAGCCTATAGCAATCAGCCCCAGCATTTT. Using reference TRBV28 and TRBJ1-5 for the parts outside the CDR3, the full variable domain is DVKVTQSSRYLVKRTGEKVFLECVQDMDHENMFWYRQDPGLGLRLIYFSYDVKMKEKGDIPEGYSVSREKKERFSLILESASTNQTSMYLCASSRTAYSNQPQHFGDGTRLSIL.

This clone was found a few times. The genes are TRBV13 and TRBJ1-1; 8 bases are a match to TRBD1. CDR1 is PRHDT, CDR2 FYEKMQ, per germline (reference sequence). Trimming took 5 bases from V and 1 from J; bases not matched to a gene: 3. There are 14 residues in the CDR3. CDR3 region: CASSPDRGNTEAFF. CDR3 sequence (DNA): TGTGCCAGCAGCCCAGACAGGGGGAACACTGAAGCTTTCTTT.

The chain uses TRBV7-8 and TRBJ1-2, with 9 bases that match TRBD1. CDR3 length: 14 amino acids. Germline-derived CDR1 and CDR2 are SGHVS and FQNEAQ. The V segment lost 4 bases and the J segment 4 bases; nucleotides outside the gene matches: 4. CDR3 residues: CASSSQGAVYGYTF. The CDR3 nucleotides read TGTGCCAGCAGCTCACAGGGGGCCGTCTATGGCTACACCTTC.

In regard to this clone: Because the CDR3 is missing its conserved closing phenylalanine or tryptophan, this is likely a read error. The chain joins TRBV6-6 to TRBJ1-1; 7 bases agree with TRBD1. Germline trimming cut 6 bases from V and 0 bases from J; bases unmatched to any gene: 4. This CDR3 is built from 14 residues. Germline V gene data show CDR1 as MNHNY and CDR2 as SVGAGI (reference sequence). The DNA for the CDR3 is TGTGCCAGCAGCCCCGGGACAGTGAACACTGAAGCTTTCTCT. It yields the protein CASSPGTVNTEAFS.

The chain carries TRBV7-9 and TRBJ2-1; TRBD2 might be the D (6 bases). Germline CDR1 SEHNR, CDR2 FQNEAQ (reference sequence). The CDR3 runs to 14 residues. V lost 5 bases and J 5 bases, leaving 13 bases between the germline ends. The CDR3, as DNA: TGTGCCAGCAGCCCCGGGGGTTCAGACAATGAGCAGTTCTTC. It yields the protein CASSPGGSDNEQFF.

This rearrangement joins TRBV27 to TRBJ2-1; TRBD2 matches 9 bases. Per the germline V gene, CDR1 is MNHEY and CDR2 is SMNVEV (reference sequence). The ends lost 0 bases at V and 3 bases at J; junction bases unmatched: 12. The CDR3 length is 19 residues. CDR3 sequence reads: CASSLSPWREGLFYNEQFF. The CDR3 nucleotides are TGTGCCAGCAGTTTATCCCCGTGGCGGGAGGGCCTTTTCTACAATGAGCAGTTCTTC.

The V and J genes are TRBV5-1 and TRBJ2-3, with TRBD1 matching 7 bases. The junction had 4 bases not matched to a gene; V was cut back by 4 bases and J by 2 bases. CDR1 and CDR2 (germline): SGHRS, YFSETQ. The CDR3 spans 14 residues. CDR3: CASSGGQHTDTQYF. The DNA for the CDR3 is TGCGCCAGCAGCGGGGGACAGCACACAGATACGCAGTATTTT.

This chain links TRBV5-6 with TRBJ1-2; 12 nucleotides align to TRBD1. V lost 6 bases to trimming and J lost 6 bases; unmatched junction nucleotides: 9. This CDR3 contains 15 residues. The germline gives CDR1 SGHDT, CDR2 YYEEEE. CDR3 sequence reads: CASNRPGQGANGYTF. The CDR3 bases are TGTGCCAGCAACAGGCCGGGACAGGGGGCGAATGGCTACACCTTC.

This chain uses TRBV5-6 with TRBJ2-1; 8 bases are shared with TRBD1. The V segment lost 4 bases and the J segment 5 bases; nucleotides outside the gene matches: 17. Germline V lookup: CDR1 SGHDT, CDR2 YYEEEE. CDR3 length: 18 amino acids. The CDR3 here is CASSPGPTRGRRDNEQFF. CDR3 in DNA: TGTGCCAGCAGCCCCGGGCCTACCAGGGGGCGTAGAGACAATGAGCAGTTCTTC.

This clone has more than one count but fewer than ten. A far larger clone is one base from this, pointing to a likely read error. The final CDR3 position lacks the conserved phenylalanine or tryptophan, pointing to a likely read error. The chain recombines TRBV25-1 with TRBJ1-1, with 11 nucleotides matching TRBD1. Germline lookup yields CDR1 MGHDK and CDR2 SYGVNS. Trimming cost V 5 bases and J 0 bases; bases outside gene matches: 8. This CDR3 is 17 amino acids long. CDR3 loop: CASSNPGQGDLNTEAFV. In DNA, the CDR3 is TGTGCCAGCAGTAACCCGGGACAGGGGGATTTGAACACTGAAGCTTTCGTT.

The chain links TRBV2 to TRBJ2-3, with a possible D match to TRBD1 (6 bases). The V and J ends lost 4 bases and 4 bases respectively, with 9 bases between them. Germline V lookup: CDR1 SNHLY, CDR2 FYNNEI. The CDR3 covers 13 residues. The CDR3 region has the DNA TGTGCCAGCAGTGCACAGGGCCCAGATACGCAGTATTTT. It encodes CASSAQGPDTQYF.

The rearrangement joins TRBV5-6 to TRBJ1-2; possibly TRBD1 for D (5 bases). This CDR3 contains 15 residues. V lost 0 bases and J lost 7, with 16 bases in between. Germline CDR1 is SGHDT and CDR2 is YYEEEE. The CDR3 here is CASSLAPGLSLGYTF. The CDR3 bases are TGTGCCAGCAGCTTGGCGCCAGGGCTCTCGCTTGGCTACACCTTC.

About this clone itself: The identical CDR3 is also encoded by other nucleotide sequences in the sample. This chain connects TRBV5-1 to TRBJ2-3, with D possibly TRBD1 on 5 matching bases. The CDR3 length is 14 residues. Germline V gene lookup returns CDR1 SGHRS and CDR2 YFSETQ. V lost 0 bases, J lost 2 bases, and 7 bases lay in between. The CDR3 region has the DNA TGCGCCAGCAGCTTGGGACAGTCCACAGATACGCAGTATTTT. Amino acids: CASSLGQSTDTQYF.

This clone has ten or more counts. V usage is TRBV13 and J usage is TRBJ2-3, with D tentatively TRBD2 (6 bases). The germline gives CDR1 PRHDT, CDR2 FYEKMQ (reference sequence). V lost 2 bases to trimming and J lost 6 bases, with 12 bases between them. CDR3 size: 14 residues. CDR3 in amino acids: CASSLKGREDTQYF. CDR3 DNA: TGTGCCAGCAGCTTAAAGGGCCGGGAGGATACGCAGTATTTT.

V and J are TRBV7-2 and TRBJ1-1; 7 bases agree with TRBD1. V lost 6 bases, J lost 3 bases, and 10 bases stayed unmatched. The CDR3 is 15 amino acids. Germline CDR1 and CDR2: SGHTA and FQGNSA. CDR3 in DNA: TGTGCCAGCAGGCGAGCTGACAGGGCCGACACTGAAGCTTTCTTT. Its translation is CASRRADRADTEAFF.

The chain recombines TRBV5-1 with TRBJ2-7, with TRBD2 identical over 9 bases. The CDR3 consists of 16 residues. Germline loops: CDR1 SGHRS, CDR2 YFSETQ. The J segment lost 4 bases and the V segment lost 1 base, leaving 9 bases of the junction unmatched. CDR3 region: CASSLSGTSPNYEQYF. Written as DNA, the CDR3 is TGCGCCAGCAGCTTGTCAGGGACTAGCCCCAATTACGAGCAGTACTTC.

J is TRBJ2-3 and V is TRBV6-5; TRBD2 is a possible D gene (5 bases). The CDR3 has 15 residues. Looked up from germline, CDR1 is MNHEY and CDR2 is SVGAGI. V shed 2 bases and J shed 3 bases, with 12 bases lying between them. CDR3 sequence: CASSYADPGTDTQYF. The DNA for the CDR3 is TGTGCCAGCAGTTACGCGGACCCGGGGACAGATACGCAGTATTTT.

In its sample, this clone was seen a few times. The gene calls are TRBV9 and TRBJ2-5; 9 bases map to TRBD2. CDR1 and CDR2 (germline): SGDLS, YYNGEE. The CDR3 runs 15 residues. Unmatched junction bases numbered 4, after V lost 2 bases and J lost 2 bases. The CDR3 loop reads CASSVLAGVQETQYF. The CDR3 bases are TGTGCCAGCAGCGTTTTAGCGGGAGTACAAGAGACCCAGTACTTC.

The chain joins TRBV19 to TRBJ2-7; D unresolved. Germline CDR1 LNHDA, CDR2 SQIVND (reference sequence). Deletions cut 3 bases from V and 1 base from J, with 10 bases between. The CDR3 is 14 residues long. The CDR3 sequence: CASSIGFQSYEQYF. The CDR3 bases are TGTGCCAGTAGTATCGGTTTCCAATCCTACGAGCAGTACTTC.

The V and J genes are TRBV9 and TRBJ2-5; D remains unclear. Germline lookup yields CDR1 SGDLS and CDR2 YYNGEE. V lost 3 bases and J lost 7, with 16 bases in between. The CDR3 totals 14 residues. The CDR3, as DNA: TGTGCCAGCAGCGCATCAGTAACCCCTGCGACCCAGTACTTC. Protein sequence: CASSASVTPATQYF.

The chain couples TRBV19 to TRBJ2-3; a weak D match, TRBD2 (5 bases). Germline loops: CDR1 LNHDA, CDR2 SQIVND (reference sequence). V was pared by 1 base and J by 4 bases, with 9 bases between. The CDR3 consists of 14 residues. The CDR3 DNA follows: TGTGCCAGTAGTATAGCGGGAAGGGCAGATACGCAGTATTTT. The encoded protein is CASSIAGRADTQYF.

V usage is TRBV19 and J usage is TRBJ1-2; 8 bases fit TRBD1. The CDR3 extends over 17 amino acids. Trimming took 0 bases from V and 5 from J; bases not matched to a gene: 11. Germline-derived CDR1 and CDR2 are LNHDA and SQIVND (reference sequence). In DNA form, the CDR3 reads TGTGCCAGTAGTATAGAGGCAGGGGGCGAAGTAGTTTATGGCTACACCTTC. Translating gives CASSIEAGGEVVYGYTF.

The chain is built from TRBV30 and TRBJ2-1; possible D gene TRBD2, 6 bases. CDR3 length equals 16 residues. Trimming took 3 bases from V and 6 from J, leaving 21 bases between them. Germline V gene data show CDR1 as GTSNPN and CDR2 as SVGIG (reference sequence). Written as DNA, the CDR3 is TGTGCCTGGAGCGGCTTGGGGAGCGGGTGGGGCAATGAGCAGTTCTTC. Amino acids: CAWSGLGSGWGNEQFF.

This chain connects TRBV27 to TRBJ1-6; 7 bases line up with TRBD1. The junction had 9 bases not matched to a gene; V was cut back by 4 bases and J by 0 bases. The CDR3 is 18 residues long. Germline V gene sequence: CDR1 MNHEY, CDR2 SMNVEV (reference sequence). In nucleotides, the CDR3 is TGTGCCAGCAGTTCCACCGGACAGGAAAGCTCCTATAATTCACCCCTCCACTTT. Its protein is CASSSTGQESSYNSPLHF.